The 31 T cell receptor beta chains below come from one sample, sequenced in a study of blood T cell repertoires in COVID-19. The repertoire was sequenced with immunoSEQ multiplex PCR; TCRdb's copy has only in-frame clones and lacks some. This sample has about 220,000 clones, with about 88% found just once. Sequencing was carried out using peripheral blood. These receptors were taken from a middle-aged man with active or convalescent COVID-19.

CDR3 bases: TGTGCCTGCCCCCGGGGATCGTTTAACTATGGCTACACCTTC. It translates to CACPRGSFNYGYTF. The chain joins TRBV30 to TRBJ1-2; no firm D call. Trimming cost V 6 bases and J 1 base, with 15 bases left between them. Germline CDR1 reads GTSNPN; CDR2 reads SVGIG (reference sequence). The CDR3 totals 14 residues.

The rearrangement uses TRBV3-1 (or the pseudogene TRBV3-2) and TRBJ2-3; D is possibly TRBD1 (5 bases). Germline values: CDR1 LGHDT, CDR2 YNNKEL (reference sequence). The CDR3 has 13 amino acids. V gave up 6 bases and J gave up 4 bases, with 11 bases separating them. The CDR3 DNA is TGTGCCAGCAGAGTAAGGGGCGCAGATACGCAGTATTTT. It specifies CASRVRGADTQYF.

V gene TRBV27 combines with J gene TRBJ1-6; 9 positions agree with TRBD1. The trim removed 5 bases at V and 7 bases at J, leaving 15 bases unmatched. Germline loops: CDR1 MNHEY, CDR2 SMNVEV (reference sequence). The CDR3 has 18 amino acids. CDR3 bases: TGTGCCAGCAGTCTTACCGGGACAGGGATACTCGGGAATTCACCCCTCCACTTT. The encoded protein is CASSLTGTGILGNSPLHF.

The chain has TRBV5-1 and TRBJ2-3; 12 positions match TRBD2. CDR1 is SGHRS and CDR2 is YFSETQ in the germline V gene. The V and J ends lost 3 bases and 2 bases, in that order; junction bases with no gene match: 7. The CDR3 loop spans 17 amino acids. The CDR3 DNA reads TGCGCCAGCAGCTCGCTGACTAGCGGGGGTCACACAGATACGCAGTATTTT. Its translation is CASSSLTSGGHTDTQYF.

The chain links TRBV28 to TRBJ1-1; 9 nucleotides align to TRBD1. The CDR3 has 16 residues. V gave up 6 bases and J gave up 3 bases; unmatched junction bases: 11. Germline CDR1 MDHEN, CDR2 SYDVKM. This CDR3 reads CASRSNRGRGDTEAFF. The CDR3 nucleotides read TGTGCCAGCAGAAGTAACAGGGGGCGAGGGGACACTGAAGCTTTCTTT.

The rearrangement links TRBV5-1 to TRBJ2-7; 7 bases match TRBD2. There are 15 residues in the CDR3. Germline V gene data show CDR1 as SGHRS and CDR2 as YFSETQ. J gave up 2 bases and V 4 bases, and 9 bases lay outside the gene matches. CDR3 loop: CASSLGGGLTYEQYF. In DNA, the CDR3 is TGCGCCAGCAGCCTGGGCGGGGGACTAACCTACGAGCAGTACTTC.

The chain couples TRBV15 to TRBJ1-1; D call uncertain. Germline V gene sequence: CDR1 LNHNV, CDR2 YYDKDF (reference sequence). V was pared by 0 bases and J by 3 bases, with 8 bases between. The CDR3 sequence is 14 residues long. The chain's CDR3 is CATSRDGRHTEAFF. The CDR3 DNA is TGTGCCACCAGCAGAGATGGGAGGCACACTGAAGCTTTCTTT.

This rearrangement joins TRBV7-3 to TRBJ1-2; TRBD1 matches at 7 bases. The V segment lost 6 bases and the J segment 2 bases; nucleotides outside the gene matches: 3. Per the germline V gene, CDR1 is SGHTA and CDR2 is FQGTGA. The CDR3 spans 13 residues. Written as DNA, the CDR3 is TGTGCCAGCAGTCCGGACAGGAACTATGGCTACACCTTC. Residues: CASSPDRNYGYTF.

This clone was picked up one time. The chain carries TRBV2 and TRBJ2-1; TRBD2 agrees at 13 bases. CDR3 length: 17 amino acids. The V segment lost 1 base and the J segment 4 bases; nucleotides outside the gene matches: 4. The germline V gene has CDR1 SNHLY and CDR2 FYNNEI. CDR3 residues: CASSEGTSGSGYNEQFF. In DNA, the CDR3 is TGTGCCAGCAGTGAAGGGACTAGCGGGAGTGGTTACAATGAGCAGTTCTTC.

J is TRBJ1-4 and V is TRBV27; 7 bases line up with TRBD1. Per the germline V gene, CDR1 is MNHEY and CDR2 is SMNVEV (reference sequence). The junction had 9 bases not matched to a gene; V was cut back by 11 bases and J by 6 bases. The CDR3 totals 13 residues. The CDR3 DNA reads TGTGCCTTTGGGGGCAGGGGGGATGAAAAACTGTTTTTT. It encodes CAFGGRGDEKLFF.

The rearrangement uses TRBV9 and TRBJ2-2; TRBD1 matches 10 bases. The V segment lost 4 bases and the J segment 4 bases; nucleotides outside the gene matches: 7. The CDR3 runs 16 residues. Per the germline V gene, CDR1 is SGDLS and CDR2 is YYNGEE. The CDR3 nucleotides are TGTGCCAGCAGCCCTCGGACAGGGGGGTCCACCGGGGAGCTGTTTTTT. It encodes CASSPRTGGSTGELFF.

The V call is TRBV4-1, the J call TRBJ2-3; TRBD1 aligns across 8 bases. There are 15 residues in the CDR3. J lost 1 base, V lost 4 bases, and 4 bases had no gene match. Germline V gene sequence: CDR1 MGHRA, CDR2 YSYEKL. CDR3 region: CASSLQGAGTDTQYF. As DNA, the CDR3 is TGCGCCAGCAGCCTTCAGGGGGCGGGCACAGATACGCAGTATTTT.

The chain carries TRBV5-1 and TRBJ1-3; 12 bases fit TRBD1. CDR3 length equals 15 residues. Germline values: CDR1 SGHRS, CDR2 YFSETQ. V shed 4 bases and J 8 bases; nucleotides not matched to a gene: 7. CDR3 DNA sequence: TGCGCCAGCAGCGACGGGACAGGGGGCTTATACACCATATATTTT. Translated, it gives CASSDGTGGLYTIYF.

The rearrangement links TRBV5-6 to TRBJ2-2; 10 bases agree with TRBD2. The CDR3 sequence is 19 residues long. From germline, CDR1 is SGHDT and CDR2 YYEEEE. V lost 4 bases and J lost 5; bases outside the gene matches: 17. CDR3 amino acids: CASSPLVPGAGGETGELFF. CDR3 nucleotides: TGTGCCAGCAGCCCTCTCGTGCCTGGAGCGGGAGGGGAAACCGGGGAGCTGTTTTTT.

V is TRBV10-3 and J is TRBJ1-4; 11 positions match TRBD1. The CDR3 consists of 15 residues. Germline CDR1 and CDR2: ENHRY and SYGVKD. V trimming: 3 bases; J trimming: 8 bases; junction bases outside the gene matches: 5. Written as DNA, the CDR3 is TGTGCCATCAGTGATGGACAGGGGGCGCGGGAAAAACTGTTTTTT. It specifies CAISDGQGAREKLFF.

The CDR3 spells CASSSGLARPVNYF. The CDR3 DNA follows: TGTGCCAGCAGCTCGGGACTCGCAAGACCGGTCAATTACTTC. J is TRBJ2-7 and V is TRBV5-8; TRBD2 might be the D (6 bases). Germline V gives CDR1 SGHTS, CDR2 YDEGEE. The CDR3 extends over 14 amino acids. V gave up 3 bases and J gave up 13 bases, with 23 bases separating them.

The chain uses TRBV19 and TRBJ2-7; 7 bases fit TRBD2. There are 14 residues in the CDR3. Germline CDR1 is LNHDA and CDR2 is SQIVND (reference sequence). J was trimmed by 4 bases and V by 6 bases; bases with no gene match: 9. The CDR3 nucleotides read TGTGCCAGTAGCGCGACTAGCTCTTCGTACGAGCAGTACTTC. It yields the protein CASSATSSSYEQYF.

V is TRBV7-9 and J is TRBJ2-5, with 9 bases aligning to TRBD2. The V gene's germline CDR1 is SEHNR and CDR2 FQNEAQ (reference sequence). This CDR3 is built from 14 residues. V dropped 5 bases and J dropped 4; count of bases not matched to a gene: 5. In nucleotides, the CDR3 is TGTGCCAGCAGCGGACTACTAGCGGGAGAGACCCAGTACTTC. It yields the protein CASSGLLAGETQYF.

V usage is TRBV28 and J usage is TRBJ1-2, with a weak D call TRBD1 (6 bases). The V end lost 2 bases, the J end lost 8 bases, and 18 bases lay between the germline ends. The CDR3 consists of 15 residues. The germline V gene has CDR1 MDHEN and CDR2 SYDVKM. The CDR3 nucleotides are TGTGCCAGCAGTTTACAAATAGGGGGGGGTAGAGGCTACACCTTC. Translated: CASSLQIGGGRGYTF.

The V gene is TRBV11-2, the J gene TRBJ2-5; 15 bases map to TRBD2. Germline loops: CDR1 SGHAT, CDR2 FQNNGV. The CDR3 length is 17 residues. J lost 3 bases, V lost 5 bases, and 7 bases had no gene match. The CDR3 DNA reads as TGTGCCAGCAGCCCAGGACTAGCGGGAGGGCTTGAAGAGACCCAGTACTTC. Encoded protein: CASSPGLAGGLEETQYF.

V gene TRBV7-9 combines with J gene TRBJ1-2, with D tentatively TRBD1 (5 bases). V shed 8 bases and J shed 8 bases, with 12 bases lying between them. Germline CDR1 and CDR2: SEHNR and FQNEAQ (reference sequence). The CDR3 contains 11 residues. The CDR3 DNA reads as TGTGCCAGCGGGACTGGCAGGGGCTACACCTTC. It translates to CASGTGRGYTF.

V gene TRBV2 combines with J gene TRBJ1-2, with D tentatively TRBD1 (5 bases). Between the trimmed V and J ends, which lost 1 base and 2 bases, there was a span of 14 bases. The CDR3 extends over 16 amino acids. Germline V gene lookup returns CDR1 SNHLY and CDR2 FYNNEI. CDR3 DNA: TGTGCCAGCAGTGAAGGACAGAGGTACCTAAACTATGGCTACACCTTC. It yields the protein CASSEGQRYLNYGYTF. The variable domain in full, with the rest retrieved from reference TRBV2 and TRBJ1-2, is EPEVTQTPSHQVTQMGQEVILRCVPISNHLYFYWYRQILGQKVEFLVSFYNNEISEKSEIFDDQFSVERPDGSNFTLKIRSTKLEDSAMYFCASSEGQRYLNYGYTFGSGTRLTVV.

The chain is built from TRBV3-1 (or the pseudogene TRBV3-2) and TRBJ2-2; 11 nucleotides line up with TRBD2. This CDR3 has 16 residues. Losses at the gene ends were 0 bases for V and 4 bases for J; bases not matched to a gene: 1. From germline, CDR1 is LGHDT and CDR2 YNNKEL (reference sequence). The CDR3 DNA is TGTGCCAGCAGCCAAGACCTAGCGGGAGGCACCGGGGAGCTGTTTTTT. Translated: CASSQDLAGGTGELFF.

The gene calls are TRBV5-4 and TRBJ2-7; D gene unclear. The germline V and J ends were trimmed by 2 bases and 5 bases, with 5 bases remaining between them. The germline gives CDR1 SGHNT, CDR2 YYREEE (reference sequence). The CDR3 is 11 amino acids. In DNA, the CDR3 is TGTGCCAGCAGCTTTCAAAACGAGCAGTACTTC. It yields the protein CASSFQNEQYF. Filled out from reference TRBV5-4 and TRBJ2-7, the complete variable domain reads ETGVTQSPTHLIKTRGQQVTLRCSSQSGHNTVSWYQQALGQGPQFIFQYYREEENGRGNFPPRFSGLQFPNYSSELNVNALELDDSALYLCASSFQNEQYFGPGTRLTVT.

V and J are TRBV29-1 and TRBJ2-1; maybe TRBD2 (5 bases). Looked up from germline, CDR1 is SQVTM and CDR2 is ANQGSEA. Trimming removed 6 bases at V and 9 bases at J, with 21 bases between. This CDR3 comprises 14 residues. The CDR3 sequence is CSVPRGLANGEQFF. The DNA of the CDR3 is TGCAGCGTCCCCCGAGGGCTAGCCAACGGTGAGCAGTTCTTC.

The chain joins TRBV3-1 (or the pseudogene TRBV3-2) to TRBJ2-1, with D possibly being TRBD1 (6 bases). V gave up 0 bases and J gave up 9 bases, with 18 bases separating them. Germline assignment: CDR1 LGHDT and CDR2 YNNKEL (reference sequence). This CDR3 is built from 16 residues. As DNA, the CDR3 is TGTGCCAGCAGCCAAGATCTTGGGCAGGGGAAGAGTGAGCAGTTCTTC. This translates into CASSQDLGQGKSEQFF.

The chain uses TRBV28 and TRBJ1-5; tentatively, D is TRBD1 (6 bases). Germline-derived CDR1 and CDR2 are MDHEN and SYDVKM. The CDR3 totals 16 residues. V lost 3 bases and J lost 2, with 14 bases in between. The CDR3: CASSFLSRGGNQPQHF. The CDR3 DNA reads TGTGCCAGCAGTTTTTTATCCAGGGGCGGCAATCAGCCCCAGCATTTT.

V and J are TRBV9 and TRBJ1-4, with D unresolved. The V gene lost 0 bases and the J gene lost 1 base, with 4 bases spanning the gap. Germline V CDR1 and CDR2: SGDLS, YYNGEE. This CDR3 has 14 amino acids. For the CDR3, the DNA is TGTGCCAGCAGCGTAGACAGAACTAATGAAAAACTGTTTTTT. Translated: CASSVDRTNEKLFF.

This clone was detected once. This chain joins TRBV27 and TRBJ2-2, with D maybe TRBD2 (5 bases). Germline loops: CDR1 MNHEY, CDR2 SMNVEV (reference sequence). Trimming stripped 5 bases from V and 6 bases from J, with 19 bases between. This CDR3 spans 16 amino acids. As DNA, the CDR3 is TGTGCCAGCAGTATCTCCACCCCGTCCGGGGCCGGGGAGCTGTTTTTT. Amino acids: CASSISTPSGAGELFF.

The chain links TRBV9 to TRBJ2-2; TRBD2 matches 9 bases. Germline-derived CDR1 and CDR2 are SGDLS and YYNGEE. The CDR3 contains 15 residues. Losses at the gene ends were 3 bases for V and 5 bases for J; bases not matched to a gene: 5. The CDR3 bases are TGTGCCAGCAGCGAGGGTGGACTAGCGACCGGGGAGCTGTTTTTT. Its translation: CASSEGGLATGELFF.

This clone was detected once. V usage is TRBV14 and J usage is TRBJ2-1, with TRBD2 matching over 7 bases. CDR3 length: 15 residues. Germline trimming cut 0 bases from V and 3 bases from J; bases unmatched to any gene: 2. Germline-derived CDR1 and CDR2 are SGHDN and FVKESK. The CDR3 reads CASSQDRDYYNEQFF. CDR3 coding DNA: TGTGCCAGCAGCCAAGATAGGGACTACTACAATGAGCAGTTCTTC.